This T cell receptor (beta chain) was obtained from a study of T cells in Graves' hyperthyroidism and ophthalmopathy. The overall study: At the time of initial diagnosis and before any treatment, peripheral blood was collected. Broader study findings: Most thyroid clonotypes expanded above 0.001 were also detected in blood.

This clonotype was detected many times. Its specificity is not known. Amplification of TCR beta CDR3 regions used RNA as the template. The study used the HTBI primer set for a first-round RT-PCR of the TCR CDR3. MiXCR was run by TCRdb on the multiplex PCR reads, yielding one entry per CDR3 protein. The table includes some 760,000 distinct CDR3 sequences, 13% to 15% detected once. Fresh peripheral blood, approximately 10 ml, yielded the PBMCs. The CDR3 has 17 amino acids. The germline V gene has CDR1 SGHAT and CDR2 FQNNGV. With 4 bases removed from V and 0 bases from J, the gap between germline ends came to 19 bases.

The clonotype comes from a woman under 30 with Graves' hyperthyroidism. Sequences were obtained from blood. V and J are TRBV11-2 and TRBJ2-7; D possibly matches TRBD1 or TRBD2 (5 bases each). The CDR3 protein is CASSSWDLRTSSYEQYF. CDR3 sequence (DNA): TGTGCCAGCAGCTCGTGGGACCTTCGAACTAGCTCCTACGAGCAGTACTTC.